The present T cell receptor (beta chain) was sequenced within a study of CD8+ T cells in alopecia areata. Extraction of RNA preceded its reverse transcription into cDNA, which served as the sequencing template. The data were produced by immunoSEQ multiplex PCR, yet TCRdb's version contains in-frame clones alone and is incomplete. The sample gives about 220,000 clones, about 50% of which show up once; around 1.6% is in the top ten. Points on this clone: No antigen is known for it.

Study observations and caveats: Scalp clonality and expanded CD8+ clones among the top 100 were significantly decreased by tofacitinib.

Treatment: oral pan-JAK inhibitor, 5-10 mg twice daily. Germline CDR1 SGDLS, CDR2 YYNGEE. CDR3 length: 13 amino acids. V was pared by 1 base and J by 2 bases, with 5 bases between. The clonotype comes from a human donor with alopecia areata. The gene calls are TRBV9 and TRBJ2-3; D is unresolved. The specimen comprised CD4+ T cells sorted from blood, sampled at week 4, from a patient treated with tofacitinib. The CDR3 sequence: CASSVSHTDTQYF. The CDR3 DNA reads TGTGCCAGCAGCGTAAGCCACACAGATACGCAGTATTTT.